One and the same sample provided the 21 T cell receptor beta chains below, sequenced in a study of blood T cell repertoires in COVID-19. TCRdb's table, derived via immunoSEQ multiplex PCR, lists solely in-frame clones and lacks some. The sample has about 190,000 clones, roughly 80% seen once. Material for sequencing was peripheral blood. The origin of the receptors is a woman aged 45-65 years with acute or convalescent COVID-19.

The chain joins TRBV6-1 to TRBJ2-1; TRBD2 aligns across 9 bases. Germline assignment: CDR1 MNHNS and CDR2 SASEGT. CDR3 length: 17 amino acids. J gave up 0 bases and V 0 bases, and 3 bases lay outside the gene matches. The CDR3 protein is CASSEARRGGSYNEQFF. CDR3 nucleotide sequence: TGTGCCAGCAGTGAAGCGCGGCGGGGGGGCTCCTACAATGAGCAGTTCTTC.

The chain joins TRBV19 to TRBJ1-4; 7 nucleotides agree with TRBD1. This CDR3 spans 14 amino acids. Germline-derived CDR1 and CDR2 are LNHDA and SQIVND (reference sequence). The V gene end was trimmed by 2 bases and the J gene end by 7 bases; junction bases not matched to a gene: 4. The CDR3 reads CASSIRGRGEKLFF. In DNA form, the CDR3 reads TGTGCCAGTAGTATAAGGGGGCGAGGTGAAAAACTGTTTTTT.

V gene TRBV11-3 combines with J gene TRBJ2-1; TRBD1 matches at 7 bases. V shed 3 bases and J 0 bases; nucleotides not matched to a gene: 5. Looked up from germline, CDR1 is SGHNT and CDR2 is YENEEA. The CDR3 is 16 residues long. CDR3 nucleotide sequence: TGTGCCAGCAGCTTTGGGACAGAGAGCTCCTACAATGAGCAGTTCTTC. This gives the protein CASSFGTESSYNEQFF.

This clone was seen more than once but under ten times. The rearrangement joins TRBV24-1 to TRBJ2-5, with 7 positions matching TRBD2. The CDR3 is 15 amino acids. Germline V CDR1 and CDR2: KGHDR, SFDVKD. J lost 7 bases, V lost 3 bases, and 10 bases had no gene match. The CDR3 sequence is CATSDGDNTGGTQYF. Here the CDR3 DNA reads TGTGCCACCAGTGATGGGGATAACACGGGGGGGACCCAGTACTTC.

The rearrangement uses TRBV30 and TRBJ1-3, with TRBD1 as a possible D gene (6 bases). Germline lookup yields CDR1 GTSNPN and CDR2 SVGIG (reference sequence). CDR3 length: 15 residues. The V end was cut by 1 base, the J end by 0 bases, with 10 bases between. CDR3 in amino acids: CAWSAGQISGNTIYF. The CDR3, as DNA: TGTGCCTGGAGTGCCGGACAGATCTCTGGAAACACCATATATTTT.

The chain uses TRBV6-5 and TRBJ1-5; D is perhaps TRBD1 (6 bases). This CDR3 contains 14 residues. Germline-derived CDR1 and CDR2 are MNHEY and SVGAGI. The V end was cut by 6 bases, the J end by 0 bases, with 9 bases between. In DNA form, the CDR3 reads TGTGCCAGCAGCAACAGGGATAGCAATCAGCCCCAGCATTTT. This gives the protein CASSNRDSNQPQHF.

This clone has a handful of counts. The chain joins TRBV6-1 to TRBJ1-5; D is uncertain. CDR3 length: 14 amino acids. Per germline, CDR1 MNHNS and CDR2 SASEGT. V lost 3 bases, J lost 3 bases, and 9 bases lay in between. The CDR3 nucleotides are TGTGCCAGCAGTGATAAGACTGACAATCAGCCCCAGCATTTT. It translates to CASSDKTDNQPQHF.

The CDR3 DNA reads as TGTGCCACCAGCAGAGATTCGATGACTGGGCAGTACTTC. Translation: CATSRDSMTGQYF. This chain joins TRBV15 and TRBJ2-7; D gene uncertain. CDR1 is LNHNV, CDR2 YYDKDF, per germline (reference sequence). The CDR3 is 13 amino acids. V lost 0 bases and J lost 9, with 12 bases in between.

CDR3 sequence reads: CASQQPGGEQYF. For the CDR3, the DNA is TGTGCCAGTCAGCAGCCGGGAGGAGAGCAGTACTTC. This sequence joins TRBV7-9 and TRBJ2-7, with 7 nucleotides matching TRBD2. This CDR3 has 12 amino acids. With 9 bases clipped from V and 7 bases from J, the junction kept 9 bases outside the gene matches. CDR1 is SEHNR and CDR2 is FQNEAQ in the germline V gene (reference sequence). Full variable domain (missing parts from reference TRBV7-9 and TRBJ2-7): DTGVSQNPRHKITKRGQNVTFRCDPISEHNRLYWYRQTLGQGPEFLTYFQNEAQLEKSRLLSDRFSAERPKGSFSTLEIQRTEQGDSAMYLCASQQPGGEQYFGPGTRLTVT.

The genes are TRBV25-1 and TRBJ1-4, with TRBD1 matching over 11 bases. Germline lookup yields CDR1 MGHDK and CDR2 SYGVNS. This CDR3 region has 15 residues. J was trimmed by 12 bases and V by 3 bases; bases with no gene match: 9. DNA of the CDR3: TGTGCCAGCAGTGATACCGGGACAGGGGGATCAGAACTGTTTTTT. Translated, it gives CASSDTGTGGSELFF. The entire variable domain, with the rest obtained from reference TRBV25-1 and TRBJ1-4, is as follows: EADIYQTPRYLVIGTGKKITLECSQTMGHDKMYWYQQDPGMELHLIHYSYGVNSTEKGDLSSESTVSRIRTEHFPLTLESARPSHTSQYLCASSDTGTGGSELFFGSGTQLSVL.

The chain carries TRBV30 and TRBJ1-2; TRBD1 aligns across 7 bases. Looked up from germline, CDR1 is GTSNPN and CDR2 is SVGIG (reference sequence). CDR3 size: 12 residues. V was pared by 2 bases and J by 5 bases, with 2 bases of the junction left unmatched. The CDR3 DNA follows: TGTGCCTGGAGTCACAGGGGATATGGCTACACCTTC. The encoded protein is CAWSHRGYGYTF.

The chain combines TRBV6-6 with TRBJ1-4; no clear D. The CDR3 extends over 12 amino acids. Germline CDR1 reads MNHNY; CDR2 reads SVGAGI (reference sequence). Trimming stripped 3 bases from V and 10 bases from J, with 9 bases between. The CDR3 DNA is TGTGCCAGCAGTTATCTCTCAGGAAAACTGTTTTTT. It specifies CASSYLSGKLFF.

V and J are TRBV28 and TRBJ2-5, with TRBD1 identical over 10 bases. CDR1 and CDR2 (germline): MDHEN, SYDVKM. After removal of 3 bases from V and 5 bases from J, the junction contained 6 bases not matched to a gene. The CDR3 is made up of 15 amino acids. The chain's CDR3 is CASSLGDRGLETQYF. CDR3 coding DNA: TGTGCCAGCAGTTTGGGGGACAGGGGTTTGGAGACCCAGTACTTC.

V gene TRBV5-1 combines with J gene TRBJ1-3; TRBD1 matches at 7 bases. Germline loops: CDR1 SGHRS, CDR2 YFSETQ. V lost 4 bases, J lost 3 bases, and 7 bases stayed unmatched. The CDR3 is 15 amino acids. The CDR3 region has the DNA TGCGCCAGCAGCCAGACAGGGAAAGGTGGAAACACCATATATTTT. Its protein product is CASSQTGKGGNTIYF.

The CDR3 loop is CASSFGAGLWTYGYTF. The CDR3 DNA reads TGTGCCAGCAGTTTCGGCGCGGGGCTATGGACCTATGGCTACACCTTC. The chain links TRBV28 to TRBJ1-2, with D possibly matching TRBD1 (5 bases). The CDR3 has 16 residues. Deletions cut 3 bases from V and 4 bases from J, with 18 bases between. The V gene's germline CDR1 is MDHEN and CDR2 SYDVKM.

The chain carries TRBV7-2 and TRBJ2-2; D unresolved. Germline CDR1 is SGHTA and CDR2 is FQGNSA. The ends were cut back, 1 base at V and 2 bases at J, with 5 bases in the middle. This CDR3 contains 14 residues. The CDR3 sequence is CASSLELNTGELFF. The DNA for the CDR3 is TGTGCCAGCAGCTTAGAGCTTAACACCGGGGAGCTGTTTTTT.

DNA for the CDR3: TGTGCCAGCAGTTACAACAGGGTTAACACTGAAGCTTTCTTT. This translates into CASSYNRVNTEAFF. The chain links TRBV6-5 to TRBJ1-1, with TRBD1 as a possible D gene (6 bases). Germline assignment: CDR1 MNHEY and CDR2 SVGAGI. V lost 2 bases and J lost 2, with 9 bases in between. The length of the CDR3 is 14 residues.

V usage is TRBV4-3 and J usage is TRBJ2-2; TRBD2 agrees at 7 bases. Per the germline V gene, CDR1 is LGHNA and CDR2 is YSLEER. With 3 bases clipped from V and 5 bases from J, the junction kept 6 bases outside the gene matches. The CDR3 has 15 residues. CDR3 loop: CASSHLLAPTGELFF. CDR3 coding DNA: TGCGCCAGCAGCCACCTACTAGCGCCGACCGGGGAGCTGTTTTTT.

The table lists this clone with a count of one. The genes are TRBV24-1 and TRBJ1-5; 9 bases fit TRBD1. The CDR3 is made up of 16 amino acids. V dropped 5 bases and J dropped 4; count of bases not matched to a gene: 8. CDR1 and CDR2 from the germline V gene are KGHDR and SFDVKD. The CDR3 DNA reads TGTGCCACCAGTGCCCCCGGGACAGGGCCTAATCAGCCCCAGCATTTT. Its translation is CATSAPGTGPNQPQHF.

CDR3 amino acids: CASSALAGNTGELFF. For the CDR3, the DNA is TGTGCCAGCAGCGCCCTAGCGGGAAACACCGGGGAGCTGTTTTTT. The rearrangement links TRBV9 to TRBJ2-2, with 9 positions matching TRBD2. CDR1 and CDR2 from the germline V gene are SGDLS and YYNGEE. After removal of 3 bases from V and 2 bases from J, the junction contained 2 bases not matched to a gene. This CDR3 has 15 residues.

The chain uses TRBV9 and TRBJ1-3; D uncertain. The germline CDR1 and CDR2 sequences are SGDLS and YYNGEE. V was shortened by 4 bases and J by 0 bases, with 11 bases between the two germline ends. The CDR3 sequence is 15 residues long. The CDR3 coding sequence is TGTGCCAGCAGCCCCTCCCTAAGCTCTGGAAACACCATATATTTT. Protein: CASSPSLSSGNTIYF.